Here is one TCR beta chain with its context. The germline V gene has CDR1 WNHNN and CDR2 SYGVQD (reference sequence). The length of the CDR3 is 18 residues. Trimming left V 5 bases short and J 6 bases short, with 25 bases between. The protocol was immunoSEQ multiplex PCR, while the TCRdb copy is restricted to in-frame clones and leaves out a portion. The sample contains about 110,000 clones, about 86% of which appear only once. The sample comes from a study of T cell responses to AZD1222 COVID-19 vaccine. This receptor was obtained from an adult in good health. The sequencing here drew on peripheral blood, taken on day 0 of AZD1222 vaccination. The chain employs TRBV10-1 and TRBJ1-4; a possible D gene is TRBD1 (5 bases). The CDR3 reads CASSPTDRSPAWDEKLFF. CDR3 coding DNA: TGCGCCAGCAGTCCTACCGACAGATCCCCCGCTTGGGATGAAAAACTGTTTTTT.